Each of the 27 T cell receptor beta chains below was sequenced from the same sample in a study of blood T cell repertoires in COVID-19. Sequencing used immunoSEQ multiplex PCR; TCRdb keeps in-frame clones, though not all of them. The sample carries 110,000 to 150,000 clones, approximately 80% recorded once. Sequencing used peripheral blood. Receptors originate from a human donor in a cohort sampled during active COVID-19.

DNA for the CDR3: TGCAGCGTTGAAGATCCGGGCTCTGGAAACACCATATATTTT. This encodes CSVEDPGSGNTIYF. V usage is TRBV29-1 and J usage is TRBJ1-3; D gene ambiguous. Trimming took off 0 bases at V and 0 bases at J, with 6 bases between the two ends. Per the germline V gene, CDR1 is SQVTM and CDR2 is ANQGSEA. The CDR3 is 14 residues long.

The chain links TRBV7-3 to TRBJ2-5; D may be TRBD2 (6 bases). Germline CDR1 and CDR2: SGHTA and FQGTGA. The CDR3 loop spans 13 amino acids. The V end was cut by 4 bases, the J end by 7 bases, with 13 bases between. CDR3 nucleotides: TGTGCCAGCAGCTCAACCCCCGGGGGGACCCAGTACTTC. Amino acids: CASSSTPGGTQYF.

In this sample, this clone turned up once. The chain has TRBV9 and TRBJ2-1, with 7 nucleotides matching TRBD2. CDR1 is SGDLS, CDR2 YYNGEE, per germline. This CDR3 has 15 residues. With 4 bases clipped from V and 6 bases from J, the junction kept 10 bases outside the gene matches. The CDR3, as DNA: TGTGCCAGCAGCAGCCTTGGGGGGGTGGCCAATGAGCAGTTCTTC. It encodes CASSSLGGVANEQFF. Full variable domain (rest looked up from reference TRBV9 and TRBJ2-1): DSGVTQTPKHLITATGQRVTLRCSPRSGDLSVYWYQQSLDQGLQFLIQYYNGEERAKGNILERFSAQQFPDLHSELNLSSLELGDSALYFCASSSLGGVANEQFFGPGTRLTVL.

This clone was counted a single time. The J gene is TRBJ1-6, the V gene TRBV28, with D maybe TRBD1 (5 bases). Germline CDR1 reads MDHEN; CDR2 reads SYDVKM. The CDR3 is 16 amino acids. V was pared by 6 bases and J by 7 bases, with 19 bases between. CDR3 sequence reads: CASRRLTGVVNSPLHF. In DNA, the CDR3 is TGTGCCAGCAGGCGACTGACGGGGGTAGTCAATTCACCCCTCCACTTT.

CDR3 region: CASSWGTSQETQYF. CDR3 coding DNA: TGTGCCAGCAGCTGGGGGACTAGCCAAGAGACCCAGTACTTC. The chain combines TRBV7-9 with TRBJ2-5; 8 nucleotides line up with TRBD2. CDR3 length equals 14 residues. V shed 4 bases, J shed 1 base, and the junction held 2 bases outside the gene matches. In germline, CDR1 is SEHNR, CDR2 FQNEAQ (reference sequence).

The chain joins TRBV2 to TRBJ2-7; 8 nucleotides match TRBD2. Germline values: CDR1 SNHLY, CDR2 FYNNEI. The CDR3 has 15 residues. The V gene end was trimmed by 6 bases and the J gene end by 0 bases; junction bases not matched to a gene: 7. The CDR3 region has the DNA TGTGCCAGCAGCCTGGGACTAGTGGGCTCCTACGAGCAGTACTTC. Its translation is CASSLGLVGSYEQYF. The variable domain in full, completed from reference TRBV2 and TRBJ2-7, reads EPEVTQTPSHQVTQMGQEVILRCVPISNHLYFYWYRQILGQKVEFLVSFYNNEISEKSEIFDDQFSVERPDGSNFTLKIRSTKLEDSAMYFCASSLGLVGSYEQYFGPGTRLTVT.

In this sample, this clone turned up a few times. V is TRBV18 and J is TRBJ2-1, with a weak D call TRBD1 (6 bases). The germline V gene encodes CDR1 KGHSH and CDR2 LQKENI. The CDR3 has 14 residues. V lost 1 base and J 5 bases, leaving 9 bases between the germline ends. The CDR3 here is CASSPQAGDNEQFF. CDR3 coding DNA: TGTGCCAGCTCACCACAGGCAGGGGACAATGAGCAGTTCTTC.

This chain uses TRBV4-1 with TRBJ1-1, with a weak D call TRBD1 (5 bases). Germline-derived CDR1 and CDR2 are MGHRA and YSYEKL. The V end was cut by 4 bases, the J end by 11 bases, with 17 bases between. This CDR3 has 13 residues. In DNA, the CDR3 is TGCGCCAGCAGCCCGATTGGGGGGAGTGGGGCTTTCTTT. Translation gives CASSPIGGSGAFF.

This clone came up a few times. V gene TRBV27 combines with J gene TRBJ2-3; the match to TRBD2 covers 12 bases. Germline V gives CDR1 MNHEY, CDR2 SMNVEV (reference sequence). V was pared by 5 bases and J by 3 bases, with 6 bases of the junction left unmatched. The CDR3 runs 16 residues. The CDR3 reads CASSPGLAGTTDTQYF. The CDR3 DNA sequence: TGTGCCAGCAGTCCCGGACTAGCGGGAACGACAGATACGCAGTATTTT.

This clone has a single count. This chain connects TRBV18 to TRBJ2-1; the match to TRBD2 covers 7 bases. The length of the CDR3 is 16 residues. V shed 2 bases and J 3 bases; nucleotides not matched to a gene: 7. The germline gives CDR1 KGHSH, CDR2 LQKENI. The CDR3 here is CASSPIWTSVYNEQFF. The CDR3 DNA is TGTGCCAGCTCACCAATCTGGACTAGTGTCTACAATGAGCAGTTCTTC.

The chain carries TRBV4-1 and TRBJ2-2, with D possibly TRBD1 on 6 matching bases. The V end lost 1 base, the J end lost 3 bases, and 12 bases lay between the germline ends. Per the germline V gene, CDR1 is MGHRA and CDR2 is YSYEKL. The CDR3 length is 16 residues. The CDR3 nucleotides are TGCGCCAGCAGCCAAGTGGACAGCCTCTACACCGGGGAGCTGTTTTTT. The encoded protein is CASSQVDSLYTGELFF.

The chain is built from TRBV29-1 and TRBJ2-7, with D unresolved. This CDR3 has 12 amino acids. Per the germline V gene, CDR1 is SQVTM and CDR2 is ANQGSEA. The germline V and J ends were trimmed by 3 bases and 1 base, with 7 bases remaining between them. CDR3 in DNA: TGCAGCGTTGAGACACCTTCCTACGAGCAGTACTTC. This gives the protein CSVETPSYEQYF.

The CDR3 sequence: CASSAGTGRFAFF. In nucleotides, the CDR3 is TGTGCCAGTAGTGCCGGGACAGGGCGTTTTGCTTTCTTT. The chain joins TRBV19 to TRBJ1-1; 9 nucleotides align to TRBD1. J gave up 11 bases and V 5 bases, and 9 bases lay outside the gene matches. This CDR3 spans 13 amino acids. Germline CDR1 LNHDA, CDR2 SQIVND (reference sequence).

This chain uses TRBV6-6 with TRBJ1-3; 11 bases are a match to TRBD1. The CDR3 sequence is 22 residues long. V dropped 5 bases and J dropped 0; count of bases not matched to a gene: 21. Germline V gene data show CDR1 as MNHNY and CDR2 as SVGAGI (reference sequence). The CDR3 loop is CASSLNGLPRTGGPSSGNTIYF. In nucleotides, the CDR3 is TGTGCCAGCAGTCTTAACGGGTTACCTAGGACAGGGGGCCCCAGCTCTGGAAACACCATATATTTT.

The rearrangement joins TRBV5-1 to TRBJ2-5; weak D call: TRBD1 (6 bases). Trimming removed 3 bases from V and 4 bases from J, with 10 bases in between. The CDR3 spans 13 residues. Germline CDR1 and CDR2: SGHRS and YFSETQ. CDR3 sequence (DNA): TGCGCCAGCAGCTACGGACAGCGAGAGACCCAGTACTTC. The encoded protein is CASSYGQRETQYF.

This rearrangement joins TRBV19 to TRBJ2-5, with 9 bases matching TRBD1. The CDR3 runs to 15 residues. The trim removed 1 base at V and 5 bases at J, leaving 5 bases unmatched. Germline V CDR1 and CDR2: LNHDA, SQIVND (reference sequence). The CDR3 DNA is TGTGCCAGTAGTATAGGACAGGGGGTCGTGGAGACCCAGTACTTC. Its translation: CASSIGQGVVETQYF.

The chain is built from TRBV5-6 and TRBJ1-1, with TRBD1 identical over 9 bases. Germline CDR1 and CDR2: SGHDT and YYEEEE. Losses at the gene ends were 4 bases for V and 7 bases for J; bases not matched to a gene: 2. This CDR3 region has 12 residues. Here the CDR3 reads CASSPGQGEAFF. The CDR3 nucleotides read TGTGCCAGCAGCCCGGGACAGGGTGAAGCTTTCTTT.

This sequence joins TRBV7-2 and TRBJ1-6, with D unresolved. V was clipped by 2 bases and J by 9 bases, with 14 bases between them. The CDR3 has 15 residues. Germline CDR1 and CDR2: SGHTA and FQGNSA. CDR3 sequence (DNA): TGTGCCAGCAGCTTACCCTTAGGGCGGGTTTCACCCCTCCACTTT. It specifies CASSLPLGRVSPLHF.

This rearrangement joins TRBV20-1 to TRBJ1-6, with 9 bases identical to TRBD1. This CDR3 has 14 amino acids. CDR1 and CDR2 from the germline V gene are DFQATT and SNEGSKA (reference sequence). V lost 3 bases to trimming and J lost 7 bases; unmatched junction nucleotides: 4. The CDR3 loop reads CSASETGGNSPLHF. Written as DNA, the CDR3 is TGCAGTGCTAGTGAAACAGGGGGCAATTCACCCCTCCACTTT.

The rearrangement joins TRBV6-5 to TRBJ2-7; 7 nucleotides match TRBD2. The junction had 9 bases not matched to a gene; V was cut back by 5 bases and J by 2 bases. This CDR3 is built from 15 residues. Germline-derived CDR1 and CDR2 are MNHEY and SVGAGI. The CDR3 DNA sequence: TGTGCCAGCAGTCCCCTGGGGGAGGGACCCTACGAGCAGTACTTC. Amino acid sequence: CASSPLGEGPYEQYF.

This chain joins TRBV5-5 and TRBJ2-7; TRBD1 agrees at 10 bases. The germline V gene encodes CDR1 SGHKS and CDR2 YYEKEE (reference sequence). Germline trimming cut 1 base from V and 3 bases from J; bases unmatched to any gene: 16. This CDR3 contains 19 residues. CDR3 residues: CASSLLGQGRYKYIYEQYF. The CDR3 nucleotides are TGTGCCAGCAGCTTGCTGGGACAGGGGCGCTACAAGTATATCTACGAGCAGTACTTC.

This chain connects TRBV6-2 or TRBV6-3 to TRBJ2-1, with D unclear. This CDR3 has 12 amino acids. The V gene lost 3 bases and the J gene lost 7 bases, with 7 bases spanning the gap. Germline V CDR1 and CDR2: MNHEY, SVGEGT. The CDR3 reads CASSYSVNEQFF. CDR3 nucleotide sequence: TGTGCCAGCAGTTATAGTGTGAATGAGCAGTTCTTC.

CDR3: CASSLNLAGGPLYNEQFF. The CDR3 nucleotides read TGTGCCAGCAGCTTAAACCTAGCGGGAGGCCCCCTCTACAATGAGCAGTTCTTC. The chain links TRBV7-2 to TRBJ2-1; TRBD2 agrees at 11 bases. Trimming took 2 bases from V and 3 from J; bases not matched to a gene: 9. This CDR3 is built from 18 residues. The germline CDR1 and CDR2 sequences are SGHTA and FQGNSA.

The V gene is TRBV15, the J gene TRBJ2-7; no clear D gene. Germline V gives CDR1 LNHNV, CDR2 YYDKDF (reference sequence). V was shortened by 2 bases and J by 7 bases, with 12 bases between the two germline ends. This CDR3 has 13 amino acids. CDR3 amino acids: CATSRSPGLEQYF. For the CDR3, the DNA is TGTGCCACCAGCAGATCCCCCGGTCTTGAGCAGTACTTC.

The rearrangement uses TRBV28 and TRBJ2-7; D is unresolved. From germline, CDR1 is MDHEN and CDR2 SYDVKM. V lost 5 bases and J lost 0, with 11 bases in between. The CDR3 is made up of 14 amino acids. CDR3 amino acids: CASSPGISSYEQYF. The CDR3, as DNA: TGTGCCAGCAGTCCGGGTATCAGCTCCTACGAGCAGTACTTC.

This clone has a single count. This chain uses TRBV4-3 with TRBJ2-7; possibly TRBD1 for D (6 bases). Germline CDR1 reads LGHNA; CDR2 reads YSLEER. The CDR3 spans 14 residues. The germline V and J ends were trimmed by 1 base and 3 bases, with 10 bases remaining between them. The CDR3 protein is CASSQGDTYYEQYF. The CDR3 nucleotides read TGCGCCAGCAGCCAAGGGGACACCTACTACGAGCAGTACTTC.

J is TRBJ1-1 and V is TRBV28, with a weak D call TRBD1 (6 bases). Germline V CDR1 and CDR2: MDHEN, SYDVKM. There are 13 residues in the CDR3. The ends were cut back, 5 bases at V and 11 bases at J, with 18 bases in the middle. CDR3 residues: CASSISRGWHAFF. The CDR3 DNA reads TGTGCCAGCAGTATTTCCAGGGGATGGCACGCTTTCTTT.